These 17 T cell receptor beta chains were sequenced from one sample in a study of blood T cell repertoires in COVID-19 (dated by TCRdb to 2020 to 2021). The receptor library was made with the immunoSEQ multiplex PCR assay. This is the immuneACCESS table as TCRdb keeps it, with only in-frame sequences that have V and J called. A part of the clones is gone; compared with another copy, unresolved V genes explain less than half, and the rest is unexplained. This sample is represented by over 70,000 clones; 80% of them were singletons. The ten biggest clones cover roughly 20% of the sample. Sequencing was done on a sample of peripheral blood. The receptors were sampled from a man between 70 and 80 years old who had recovered from COVID-19.

The chain uses TRBV5-1 and TRBJ2-3; 8 bases agree with TRBD1. The CDR3 consists of 14 residues. Germline CDR1 and CDR2: SGHRS and YFSETQ. V gave up 3 bases and J gave up 6 bases; unmatched junction bases: 6. The CDR3 bases are TGCGCCAGCAGCTCTCAGACAGGGGCCGATACGCAGTATTTT. Protein sequence: CASSSQTGADTQYF.

Details on this clone: The sample has other DNA sequences that encode this CDR3 too. The chain employs TRBV5-1 and TRBJ2-3; 13 nucleotides line up with TRBD2. CDR1 is SGHRS, CDR2 YFSETQ, per germline. V gave up 4 bases and J gave up 1 base; unmatched junction bases: 3. This CDR3 has 16 residues. The CDR3 region is CASSPGLAGGTDTQYF. Written as DNA, the CDR3 is TGCGCCAGCAGCCCCGGACTAGCGGGGGGCACAGATACGCAGTATTTT.

The genes are TRBV19 and TRBJ2-3; TRBD2 aligns across 9 bases. Germline lookup yields CDR1 LNHDA and CDR2 SQIVND (reference sequence). V lost 0 bases, J lost 5 bases, and 12 bases stayed unmatched. CDR3 length equals 18 residues. CDR3: CASSIDLWLAGKGDTQYF. CDR3 bases: TGTGCCAGTAGTATAGATCTTTGGCTAGCGGGAAAAGGAGATACGCAGTATTTT.

This clone appeared many times. The chain employs TRBV13 and TRBJ2-5, with 7 bases identical to TRBD1. After removal of 2 bases from V and 7 bases from J, the junction contained 10 bases not matched to a gene. The germline V gene has CDR1 PRHDT and CDR2 FYEKMQ (reference sequence). CDR3 length: 15 residues. As DNA, the CDR3 is TGTGCCAGCAGCTTACGACAGGGTACGAGCTTGACCCAGTACTTC. This encodes CASSLRQGTSLTQYF.

This chain connects TRBV7-9 to TRBJ2-5, with no clear D. The CDR3 covers 17 residues. Germline CDR1 reads SEHNR; CDR2 reads FQNEAQ (reference sequence). Trimming shortened V by 1 base and J by 2 bases, and 17 bases separated the two germline ends. CDR3 residues: CASSLVPRSRVQETQYF. Written as DNA, the CDR3 is TGTGCCAGCAGCTTAGTCCCCCGCAGTCGGGTTCAAGAGACCCAGTACTTC.

This clone was seen just once. This sequence joins TRBV9 and TRBJ2-2; the D gene is possibly TRBD2 (5 bases). V lost 6 bases to trimming and J lost 4 bases, with 25 bases between them. The V gene's germline CDR1 is SGDLS and CDR2 YYNGEE. This CDR3 comprises 18 residues. The CDR3 DNA sequence: TGTGCCAGCACCAGAGCAGGAGGCGCAGGTTTGAGCACCGGGGAGCTGTTTTTT. Encoded protein: CASTRAGGAGLSTGELFF.

In its sample, this clone was seen many times. CDR3 sequence reads: CASSKQGASYNEQFF. The CDR3, as DNA: TGTGCCAGCAGTAAACAGGGGGCATCCTACAATGAGCAGTTCTTC. This chain joins TRBV6-2 or TRBV6-3 and TRBJ2-1; the match to TRBD1 covers 9 bases. In germline, CDR1 is MNHEY, CDR2 SVGEGT. CDR3 size: 15 residues. V trimming: 5 bases; J trimming: 1 base; junction bases outside the gene matches: 3.

This clone was counted between two and nine times. The chain combines TRBV11-3 with TRBJ2-7; 7 bases are a match to TRBD1. From germline, CDR1 is SGHNT and CDR2 YENEEA. The V and J ends lost 0 bases and 3 bases, in that order; junction bases with no gene match: 5. CDR3 size: 15 residues. The CDR3 reads CASSLDLRQGYEQYF. CDR3 coding DNA: TGTGCCAGCAGCTTAGATCTAAGACAGGGCTACGAGCAGTACTTC. Drawing the rest from reference TRBV11-3 and TRBJ2-7, the complete variable domain is EAGVVQSPRYKIIEKKQPVAFWCNPISGHNTLYWYLQNLGQGPELLIRYENEEAVDDSQLPKDRFSAERLKGVDSTLKIQPAELGDSAVYLCASSLDLRQGYEQYFGPGTRLTVT.

This clone was recorded once. V gene TRBV6-2 or TRBV6-3 combines with J gene TRBJ1-5; the match to TRBD1 covers 9 bases. CDR3 length: 14 amino acids. J lost 7 bases, V lost 6 bases, and 7 bases had no gene match. Germline V lookup: CDR1 MNHEY, CDR2 SVGEGT. The CDR3 reads CASSPDRGGQPQHF. The CDR3 DNA reads TGTGCCAGCAGCCCGGACAGGGGCGGCCAGCCCCAGCATTTT.

This clone came up a few times. The chain links TRBV5-1 to TRBJ2-5, with D perhaps TRBD2 (6 bases). Trimming stripped 1 base from V and 6 bases from J, with 19 bases between. The CDR3 is 16 amino acids. Germline V CDR1 and CDR2: SGHRS, YFSETQ. This CDR3 is CASSLYGGTPLKTQYF. CDR3 bases: TGCGCCAGCAGCTTGTATGGGGGGACGCCCCTGAAGACCCAGTACTTC. Filled out from reference TRBV5-1 and TRBJ2-5, the complete variable domain reads KAGVTQTPRYLIKTRGQQVTLSCSPISGHRSVSWYQQTPGQGLQFLFEYFSETQRNKGNFPGRFSGRQFSNSRSEMNVSTLELGDSALYLCASSLYGGTPLKTQYFGPGTRLLVL.

This clone has just a few counts. The chain recombines TRBV2 with TRBJ1-1; D perhaps matches TRBD1 (5 bases). Germline loops: CDR1 SNHLY, CDR2 FYNNEI. V lost 5 bases and J lost 5, with 15 bases in between. The CDR3 has 14 amino acids. The CDR3 loop reads CASSMMSRATEAFF. The CDR3 bases are TGTGCCAGCAGTATGATGTCCAGGGCGACTGAAGCTTTCTTT.

This chain connects TRBV27 to TRBJ2-1; weak D call: TRBD2 (6 bases). This CDR3 comprises 12 residues. V gave up 3 bases and J gave up 7 bases, with 7 bases separating them. CDR1 and CDR2 (germline): MNHEY, SMNVEV (reference sequence). The DNA for the CDR3 is TGTGCCAGCAGTTTTCGGGGGAATGAGCAGTTCTTC. This translates into CASSFRGNEQFF.

Points on this clone: One end of the junction fails to match germline, which may point to a read error. The chain carries TRBV13 and TRBJ1-2; 9 nucleotides align to TRBD1. This CDR3 is built from 12 residues. Germline loops: CDR1 PRHDT, CDR2 FYEKMQ (reference sequence). The CDR3 nucleotides are TGTGCCAGCAGCCTCGGGACAGGGAGGACGGTCTTC. Its translation is CASSLGTGRTVF. Looking up the rest from reference TRBV13 and TRBJ1-2 gives the full variable domain: AAGVIQSPRHLIKEKRETATLKCYPIPRHDTVYWYQQGPGQDPQFLISFYEKMQSDKGSIPDRFSAQQFSDYHSELNMSSLELGDSALYFCASSLGTGRTVFGSGTRLTVV.

The chain combines TRBV19 with TRBJ1-1; no clear D gene. V was pared by 3 bases and J by 5 bases, with 13 bases between. The germline V gene encodes CDR1 LNHDA and CDR2 SQIVND (reference sequence). This CDR3 region has 14 residues. CDR3 nucleotide sequence: TGTGCCAGTAGTATGGGAAGGCGGGGAACTGAAGCTTTCTTT. It yields the protein CASSMGRRGTEAFF.

The rearrangement uses TRBV11-2 and TRBJ2-3; a possible D gene is TRBD2 (6 bases). V lost 2 bases and J lost 2, with 11 bases in between. CDR1 SGHAT and CDR2 FQNNGV come from the germline V gene. The CDR3 is 15 amino acids. The CDR3 sequence: CASSLFAGTTDTQYF. The DNA for the CDR3 is TGTGCCAGCAGCTTATTTGCGGGAACCACAGATACGCAGTATTTT.

This clone was detected only a few times. The chain links TRBV14 to TRBJ2-4; TRBD1 might be the D (5 bases). Germline lookup yields CDR1 SGHDN and CDR2 FVKESK. V gave up 0 bases and J gave up 0 bases, with 6 bases separating them. This CDR3 is built from 15 residues. CDR3: CASSQDQGAKNIQYF. The CDR3 nucleotides read TGTGCCAGCAGCCAAGATCAGGGAGCCAAAAACATTCAGTACTTC.

This clone was counted at least ten times. The chain has TRBV9 and TRBJ1-6, with 10 bases fitting TRBD1. V shed 3 bases, J shed 5 bases, and the junction held 5 bases outside the gene matches. Per the germline V gene, CDR1 is SGDLS and CDR2 is YYNGEE. CDR3 length: 16 amino acids. The CDR3 DNA reads as TGTGCCAGCAGCGCGGGGGGGACAGGGGATAATTCACCCCTCCACTTT. It is translated as CASSAGGTGDNSPLHF.